This T cell receptor beta chain was observed in a study of control samples from healthy donors and cancer patients. The repertoire was sequenced with immunoSEQ multiplex PCR; TCRdb's copy has only in-frame clones and lacks some. The sample shows 85,000 to 95,000 clones, 90% to 95% of them seen only once. The CDR3 runs to 16 residues. From germline, CDR1 is MDHEN and CDR2 SYDVKM. Trimming at V came to 2 bases and at J to 1 base, leaving 4 bases not matched to a gene. V usage is TRBV28 and J usage is TRBJ2-1, with 8 bases that match TRBD2. This clonotype originated in a woman aged 25-40 years in good health. Source material: blood. CDR3 sequence reads: CASSLAAGGSYNEQFF. In DNA form, the CDR3 reads TGTGCCAGCAGTTTAGCGGCGGGGGGTTCCTACAATGAGCAGTTCTTC.